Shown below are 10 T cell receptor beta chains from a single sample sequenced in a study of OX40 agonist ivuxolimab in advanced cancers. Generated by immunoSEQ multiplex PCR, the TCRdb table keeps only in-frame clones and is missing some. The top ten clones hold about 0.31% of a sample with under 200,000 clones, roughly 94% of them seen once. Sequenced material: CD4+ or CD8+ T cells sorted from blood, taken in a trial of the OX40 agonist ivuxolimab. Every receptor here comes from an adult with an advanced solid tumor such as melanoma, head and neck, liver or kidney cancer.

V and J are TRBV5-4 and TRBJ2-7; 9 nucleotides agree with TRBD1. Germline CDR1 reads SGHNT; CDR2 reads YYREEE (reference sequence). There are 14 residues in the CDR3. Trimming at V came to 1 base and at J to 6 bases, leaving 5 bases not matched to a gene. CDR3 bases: TGTGCCAGCAGCTTGTTCAGACAGGGGGGCGAGCAGTACTTC. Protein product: CASSLFRQGGEQYF.

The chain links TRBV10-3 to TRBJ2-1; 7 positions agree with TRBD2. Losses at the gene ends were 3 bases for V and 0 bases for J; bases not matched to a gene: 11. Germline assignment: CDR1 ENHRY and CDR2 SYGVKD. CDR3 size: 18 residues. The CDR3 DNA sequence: TGTGCCATCAGTGAATCGGCGGTAGCGGGCTTCTCCTACAATGAGCAGTTCTTC. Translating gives CAISESAVAGFSYNEQFF.

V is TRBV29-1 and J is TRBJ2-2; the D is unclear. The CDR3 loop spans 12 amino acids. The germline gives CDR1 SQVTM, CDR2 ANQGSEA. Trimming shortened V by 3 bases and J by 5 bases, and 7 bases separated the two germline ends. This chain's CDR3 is CSVDSRTGELFF. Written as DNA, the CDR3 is TGCAGCGTTGACTCTCGAACCGGGGAGCTGTTTTTT.

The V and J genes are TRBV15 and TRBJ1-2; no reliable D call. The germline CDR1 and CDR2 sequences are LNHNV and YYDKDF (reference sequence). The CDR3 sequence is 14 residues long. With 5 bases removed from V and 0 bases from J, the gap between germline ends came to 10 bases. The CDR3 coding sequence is TGTGCCACCAGCCCCCGAGAGCCTAACTATGGCTACACCTTC. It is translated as CATSPREPNYGYTF.

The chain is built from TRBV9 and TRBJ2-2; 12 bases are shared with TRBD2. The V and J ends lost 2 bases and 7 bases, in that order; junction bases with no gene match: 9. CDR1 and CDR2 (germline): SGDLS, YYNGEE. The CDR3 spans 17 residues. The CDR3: CASSVRWTSGTVGELFF. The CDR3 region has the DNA TGTGCCAGCAGCGTTCGTTGGACTAGCGGGACCGTCGGGGAGCTGTTTTTT.

CDR3 loop: CASSQARDSRYSGNTIYF. The CDR3 DNA reads TGCGCCAGCAGCCAGGCCCGGGACAGCAGATACTCTGGAAACACCATATATTTT. The chain combines TRBV4-3 with TRBJ1-3; the match to TRBD1 covers 7 bases. The V gene end was trimmed by 3 bases and the J gene end by 0 bases; junction bases not matched to a gene: 11. CDR1 is LGHNA, CDR2 YSLEER, per germline. The length of the CDR3 is 18 residues.

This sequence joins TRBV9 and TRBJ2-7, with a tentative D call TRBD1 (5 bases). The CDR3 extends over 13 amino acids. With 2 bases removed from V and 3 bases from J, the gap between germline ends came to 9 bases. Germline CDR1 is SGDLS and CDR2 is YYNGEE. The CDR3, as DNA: TGTGCCAGCAGCGTGTCCCAGGGCTACGAGCAGTACTTC. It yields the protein CASSVSQGYEQYF.

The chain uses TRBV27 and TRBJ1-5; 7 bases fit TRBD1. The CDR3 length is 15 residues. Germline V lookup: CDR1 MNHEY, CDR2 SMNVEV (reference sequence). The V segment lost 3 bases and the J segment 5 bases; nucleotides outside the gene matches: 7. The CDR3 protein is CASSLGGTVYQPQHF. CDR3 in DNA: TGTGCCAGCAGTTTGGGTGGGACAGTTTATCAGCCCCAGCATTTT.

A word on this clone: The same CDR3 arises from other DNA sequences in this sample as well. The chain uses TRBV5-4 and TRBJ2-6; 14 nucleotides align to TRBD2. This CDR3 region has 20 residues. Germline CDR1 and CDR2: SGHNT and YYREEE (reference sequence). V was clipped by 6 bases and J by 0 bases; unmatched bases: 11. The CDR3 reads CASTGLAGGSARSGANVLTF. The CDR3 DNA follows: TGTGCCAGCACAGGACTAGCGGGAGGATCGGCCCGCTCTGGGGCCAACGTCCTGACTTTC.

The CDR3: CASSTAGGGEAPYNEQFF. DNA of the CDR3: TGCGCCAGCAGCACGGCGGGGGGCGGGGAAGCCCCCTACAATGAGCAGTTCTTC. The V call is TRBV5-1, the J call TRBJ2-1; 8 positions agree with TRBD2. CDR1 and CDR2 from the germline V gene are SGHRS and YFSETQ. The CDR3 runs to 18 residues. The trim removed 4 bases at V and 2 bases at J, leaving 14 bases unmatched.